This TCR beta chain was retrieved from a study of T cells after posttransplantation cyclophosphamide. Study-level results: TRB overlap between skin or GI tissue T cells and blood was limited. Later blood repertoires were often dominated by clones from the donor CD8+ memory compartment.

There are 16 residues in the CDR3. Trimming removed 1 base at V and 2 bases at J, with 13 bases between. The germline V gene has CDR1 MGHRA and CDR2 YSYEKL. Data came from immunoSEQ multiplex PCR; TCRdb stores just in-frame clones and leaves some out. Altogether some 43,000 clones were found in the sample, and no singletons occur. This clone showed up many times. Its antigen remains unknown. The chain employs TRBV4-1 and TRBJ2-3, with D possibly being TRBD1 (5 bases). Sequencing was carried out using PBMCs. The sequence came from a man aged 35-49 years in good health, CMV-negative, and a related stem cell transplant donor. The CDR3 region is CASSQVTGQSTDTQYF. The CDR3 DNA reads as TGCGCCAGCAGCCAAGTCACAGGACAATCCACAGATACGCAGTATTTT.